One TCR beta chain is described in this entry. Its cognate antigen is unknown. The record originates from a study of CD8 T cells in ankylosing spondylitis. The study's findings and limits: There were earlier reports of some motif variants in reactive arthritis synovial fluid and blood. Clones linked to the disease showed a CD8+ phenotype. They occurred at relatively low frequencies in peripheral blood. What seemed typical of ankylosing spondylitis blood was a TCR beta motif built from several highly homologous variants.

The V gene's germline CDR1 is KGHDR and CDR2 SFDVKD. V lost 3 bases and J lost 7, with 21 bases in between. The CDR3 is 17 amino acids. Each TCR beta library was made by quantitative 5'-RACE that incorporated molecular barcodes. One entry per CDR3 protein results from TCRdb running MiXCR on the 5' RACE reads. The sample consists of hundreds of thousands of distinct CDR3 sequences, roughly 27% of them appearing once. Input material: blood, either unsorted or a sorted T cell fraction (not recorded which). The sequence came from a male donor with ankylosing spondylitis. The chain has TRBV24-1 and TRBJ2-1; D might be TRBD1 or TRBD2, each matching 5 bases. Written as DNA, the CDR3 is TGTGCCACCAGTGATCCCGGGGCGGCGGGCCCCGTTAATGAGCAGTTCTTC. Encoded protein: CATSDPGAAGPVNEQFF.